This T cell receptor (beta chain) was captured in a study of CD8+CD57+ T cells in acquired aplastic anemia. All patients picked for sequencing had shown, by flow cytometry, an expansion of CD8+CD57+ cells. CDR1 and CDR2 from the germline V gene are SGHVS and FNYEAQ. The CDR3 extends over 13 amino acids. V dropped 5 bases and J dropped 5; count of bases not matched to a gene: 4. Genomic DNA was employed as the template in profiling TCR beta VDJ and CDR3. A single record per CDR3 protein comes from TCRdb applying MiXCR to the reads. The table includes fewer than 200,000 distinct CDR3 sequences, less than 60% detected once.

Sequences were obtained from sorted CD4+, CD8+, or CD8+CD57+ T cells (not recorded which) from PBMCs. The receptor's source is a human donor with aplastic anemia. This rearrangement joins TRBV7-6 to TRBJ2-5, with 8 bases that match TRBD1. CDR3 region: CASSLDRDETQYF. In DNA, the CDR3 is TGTGCCAGCAGCCTGGACAGGGATGAGACCCAGTACTTC.